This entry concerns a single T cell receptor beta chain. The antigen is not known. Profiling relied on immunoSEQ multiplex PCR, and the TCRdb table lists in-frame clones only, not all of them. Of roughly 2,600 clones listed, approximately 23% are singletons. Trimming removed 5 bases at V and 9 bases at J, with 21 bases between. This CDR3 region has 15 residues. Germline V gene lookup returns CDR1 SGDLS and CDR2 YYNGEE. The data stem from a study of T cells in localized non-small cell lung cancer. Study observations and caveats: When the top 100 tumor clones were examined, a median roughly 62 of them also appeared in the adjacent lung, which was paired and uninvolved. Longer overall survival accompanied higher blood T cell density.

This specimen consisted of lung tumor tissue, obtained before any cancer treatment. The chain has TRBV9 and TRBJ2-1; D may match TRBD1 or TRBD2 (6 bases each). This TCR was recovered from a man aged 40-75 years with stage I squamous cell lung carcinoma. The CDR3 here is CASSEGGHGIGEQFF. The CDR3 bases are TGTGCCAGCAGTGAGGGGGGACACGGTATAGGTGAGCAGTTCTTC.